The clone carrying this TCR beta chain occurred a few times. The entry originates in a study of T-cell reconstitution after alpha-beta-depleted transplantation in children. Germline-derived CDR1 and CDR2 are SGHAT and FQNNGV. V lost 1 base, J lost 8 bases, and 13 bases lay in between. CDR3 length: 14 amino acids. Unique molecular identifiers were incorporated when the TCRbeta library was constructed. Each CDR3 protein gets one entry after TCRdb re-called the PCR reads with MiXCR. The table lists around 87,000 distinct CDR3 sequences, roughly 8% of them singletons, with approximately 7.2% in the top ten.

The chain joins TRBV11-2 to TRBJ2-3, with D unclear. The TCR was taken from a human donor who donated a stem cell graft to a child with congenital amegakaryocytic thrombocytopenia. The sample was PBMCs from the stem cell graft donor, taken from the stem cell graft. The CDR3 DNA is TGTGCCAGCAGCTTAGTGGGATCGGGTGGTACGCAGTATTTT. Translation gives CASSLVGSGGTQYF.